This T cell receptor (beta chain) emerged from a study of Tregs in tolerant kidney transplant recipients. The data were produced by immunoSEQ multiplex PCR, yet TCRdb's version contains in-frame clones alone and is incomplete. This repertoire shows about 69,000 clones, around nine tenths found once; its top ten account for around 0.38%. Germline V gene lookup returns CDR1 ENHRY and CDR2 SYGVKD. J lost 0 bases, V lost 10 bases, and 11 bases had no gene match. The CDR3 totals 16 residues. Whole-study results and caveats: Expanding Tregs on activated donor B cells appeared to best identify donor-specific TCRbeta clones.

This clone was observed once. The antigen is undetermined. The source was CD4+ T cells from blood, collected before the transplant. This clonotype was obtained from a human donor who received a combined kidney and bone marrow transplant. The rearrangement uses TRBV10-3 and TRBJ2-1, with 8 bases aligning to TRBD2. Here the CDR3 reads CATRTSQSYSYNEQFF. CDR3 DNA sequence: TGTGCCACTCGGACTAGCCAAAGCTACTCCTACAATGAGCAGTTCTTC.